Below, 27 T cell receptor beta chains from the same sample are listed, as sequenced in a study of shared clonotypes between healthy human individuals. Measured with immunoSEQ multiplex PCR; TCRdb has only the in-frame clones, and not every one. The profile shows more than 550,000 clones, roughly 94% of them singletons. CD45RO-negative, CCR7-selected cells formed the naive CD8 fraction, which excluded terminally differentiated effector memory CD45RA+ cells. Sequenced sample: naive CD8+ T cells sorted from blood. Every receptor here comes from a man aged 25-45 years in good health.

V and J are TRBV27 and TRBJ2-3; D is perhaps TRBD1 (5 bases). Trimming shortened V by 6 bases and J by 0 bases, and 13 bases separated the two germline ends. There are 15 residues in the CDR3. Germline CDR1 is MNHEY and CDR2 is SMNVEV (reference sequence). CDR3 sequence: CASRPDTGSTDTQYF. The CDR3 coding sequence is TGTGCCAGCAGACCGGATACAGGAAGCACAGATACGCAGTATTTT.

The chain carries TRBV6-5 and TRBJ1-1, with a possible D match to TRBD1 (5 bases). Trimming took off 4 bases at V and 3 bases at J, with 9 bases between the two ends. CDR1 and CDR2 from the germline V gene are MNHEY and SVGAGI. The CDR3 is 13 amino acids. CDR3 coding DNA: TGTGCCAGCAGTTTCACAGGCTACACTGAAGCTTTCTTT. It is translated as CASSFTGYTEAFF.

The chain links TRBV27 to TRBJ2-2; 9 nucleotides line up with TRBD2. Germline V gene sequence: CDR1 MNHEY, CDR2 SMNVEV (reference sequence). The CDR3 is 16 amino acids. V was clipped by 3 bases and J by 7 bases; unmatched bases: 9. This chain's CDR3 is CASSFRAGGPGGELFF. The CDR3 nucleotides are TGTGCCAGCAGTTTTCGGGCGGGAGGGCCAGGCGGGGAGCTGTTTTTT.

CDR3 coding DNA: TGTGCCAGTAGTAGCACAGGTTCCGAGCAGTACTTC. Its translation is CASSSTGSEQYF. V and J are TRBV19 and TRBJ2-7, with a tentative D call TRBD1 (5 bases). Trimming left V 4 bases short and J 6 bases short, with 10 bases between. The germline V gene has CDR1 LNHDA and CDR2 SQIVND (reference sequence). The CDR3 consists of 12 residues.

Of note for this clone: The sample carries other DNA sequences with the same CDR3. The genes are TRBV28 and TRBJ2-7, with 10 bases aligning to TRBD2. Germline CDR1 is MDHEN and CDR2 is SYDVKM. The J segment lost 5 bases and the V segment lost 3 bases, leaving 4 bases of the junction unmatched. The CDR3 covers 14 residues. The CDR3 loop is CASSFRLAGDEQYF. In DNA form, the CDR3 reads TGTGCCAGCAGTTTCCGGCTAGCGGGAGACGAGCAGTACTTC.

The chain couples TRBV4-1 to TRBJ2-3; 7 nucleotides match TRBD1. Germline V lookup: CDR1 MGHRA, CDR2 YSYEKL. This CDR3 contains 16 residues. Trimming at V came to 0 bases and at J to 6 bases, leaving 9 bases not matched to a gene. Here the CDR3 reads CASSQDHWGQIDTQYF. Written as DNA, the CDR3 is TGCGCCAGCAGCCAAGATCACTGGGGACAGATCGATACGCAGTATTTT.

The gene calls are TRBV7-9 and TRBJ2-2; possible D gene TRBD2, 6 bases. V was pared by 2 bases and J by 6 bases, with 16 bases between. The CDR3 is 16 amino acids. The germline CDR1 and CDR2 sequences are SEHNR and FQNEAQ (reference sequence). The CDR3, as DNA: TGTGCCAGCAGCTTACTGGGGGGACCCATAGCCGGGGAGCTGTTTTTT. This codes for CASSLLGGPIAGELFF. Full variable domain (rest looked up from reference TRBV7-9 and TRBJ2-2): DTGVSQNPRHKITKRGQNVTFRCDPISEHNRLYWYRQTLGQGPEFLTYFQNEAQLEKSRLLSDRFSAERPKGSFSTLEIQRTEQGDSAMYLCASSLLGGPIAGELFFGEGSRLTVL.

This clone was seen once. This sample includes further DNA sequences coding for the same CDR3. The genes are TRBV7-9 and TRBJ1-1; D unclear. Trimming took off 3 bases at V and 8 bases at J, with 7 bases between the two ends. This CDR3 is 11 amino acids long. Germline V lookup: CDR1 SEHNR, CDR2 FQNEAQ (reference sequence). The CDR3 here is CASSFGPEAFF. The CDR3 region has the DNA TGTGCCAGCAGCTTCGGCCCGGAAGCTTTCTTT.

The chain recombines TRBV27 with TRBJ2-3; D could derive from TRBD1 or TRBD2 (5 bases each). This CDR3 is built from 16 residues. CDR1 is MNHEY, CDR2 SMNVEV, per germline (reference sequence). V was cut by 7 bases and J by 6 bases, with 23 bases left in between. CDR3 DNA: TGTGCCAGCATCGGACAAGGGACCAGACTCTCGGATACGCAGTATTTT. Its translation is CASIGQGTRLSDTQYF.

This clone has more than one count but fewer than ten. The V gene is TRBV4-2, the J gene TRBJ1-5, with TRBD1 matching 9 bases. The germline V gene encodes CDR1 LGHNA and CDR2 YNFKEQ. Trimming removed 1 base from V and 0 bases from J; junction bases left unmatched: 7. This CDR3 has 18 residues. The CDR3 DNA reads TGTGCCAGCAGCCAAGGGGAAGGGACAGGGTATAGCAATCAGCCCCAGCATTTT. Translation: CASSQGEGTGYSNQPQHF.

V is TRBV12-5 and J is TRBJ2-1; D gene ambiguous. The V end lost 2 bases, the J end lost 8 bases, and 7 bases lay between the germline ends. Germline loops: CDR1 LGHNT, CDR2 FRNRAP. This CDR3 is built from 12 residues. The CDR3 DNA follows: TGTGCTAGTGGTTTGAGAAGGGATGAGCAGTTCTTC. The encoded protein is CASGLRRDEQFF.

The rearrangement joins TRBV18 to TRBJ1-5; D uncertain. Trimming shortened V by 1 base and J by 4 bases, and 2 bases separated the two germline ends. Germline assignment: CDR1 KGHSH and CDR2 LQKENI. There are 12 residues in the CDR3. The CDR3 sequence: CASSPRNQPQHF. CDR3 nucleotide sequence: TGTGCCAGCTCACCACGGAATCAGCCCCAGCATTTT.

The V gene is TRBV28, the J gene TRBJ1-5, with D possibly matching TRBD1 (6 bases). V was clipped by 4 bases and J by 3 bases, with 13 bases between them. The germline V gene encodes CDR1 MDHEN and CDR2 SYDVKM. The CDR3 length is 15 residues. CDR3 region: CASSSRTAPNQPQHF. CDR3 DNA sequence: TGTGCCAGCAGTTCGCGGACAGCCCCCAATCAGCCCCAGCATTTT.

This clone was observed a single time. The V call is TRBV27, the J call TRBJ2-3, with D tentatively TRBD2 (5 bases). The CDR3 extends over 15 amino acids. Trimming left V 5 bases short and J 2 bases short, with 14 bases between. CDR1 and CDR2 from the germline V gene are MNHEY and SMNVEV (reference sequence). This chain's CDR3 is CASSQAVLDTDTQYF. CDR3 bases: TGTGCCAGCAGTCAAGCGGTCCTCGACACAGATACGCAGTATTTT.

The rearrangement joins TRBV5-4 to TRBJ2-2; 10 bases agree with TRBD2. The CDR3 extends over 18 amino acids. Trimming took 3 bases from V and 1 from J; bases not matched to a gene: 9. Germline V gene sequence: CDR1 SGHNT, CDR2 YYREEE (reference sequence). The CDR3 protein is CASSSTPTSGLNTGELFF. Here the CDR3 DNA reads TGTGCCAGCAGCTCGACGCCGACTAGCGGGCTGAACACCGGGGAGCTGTTTTTT. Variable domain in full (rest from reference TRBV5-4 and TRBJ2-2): ETGVTQSPTHLIKTRGQQVTLRCSSQSGHNTVSWYQQALGQGPQFIFQYYREEENGRGNFPPRFSGLQFPNYSSELNVNALELDDSALYLCASSSTPTSGLNTGELFFGEGSRLTVL.

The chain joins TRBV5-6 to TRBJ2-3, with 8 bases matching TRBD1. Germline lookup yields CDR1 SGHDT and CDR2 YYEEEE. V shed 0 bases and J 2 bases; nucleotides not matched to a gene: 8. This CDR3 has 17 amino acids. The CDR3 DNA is TGTGCCAGCAGCTTGGGAAGGACAGGGAGTCCCACAGATACGCAGTATTTT. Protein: CASSLGRTGSPTDTQYF.

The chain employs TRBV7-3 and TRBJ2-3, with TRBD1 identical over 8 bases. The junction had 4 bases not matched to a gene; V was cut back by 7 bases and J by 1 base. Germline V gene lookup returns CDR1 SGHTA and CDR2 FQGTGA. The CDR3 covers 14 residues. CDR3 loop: CASTLDRGTDTQYF. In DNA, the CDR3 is TGTGCCAGCACCTTGGACAGGGGCACAGATACGCAGTATTTT. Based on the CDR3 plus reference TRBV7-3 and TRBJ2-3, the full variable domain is GAGVSQTPSNKVTEKGKYVELRCDPISGHTALYWYRQSLGQGPEFLIYFQGTGAADDSGLPNDRFFAVRPEGSVSTLKIQRTERGDSAVYLCASTLDRGTDTQYFGPGTRLTVL.

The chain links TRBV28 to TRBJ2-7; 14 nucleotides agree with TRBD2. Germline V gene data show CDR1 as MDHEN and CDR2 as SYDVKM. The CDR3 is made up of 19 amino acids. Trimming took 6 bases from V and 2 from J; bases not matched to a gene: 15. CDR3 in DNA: TGTGCCAGCAGCCCTAATGTGGGACTAGCGGGAGAGAGTCCCTACGAGCAGTACTTC. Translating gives CASSPNVGLAGESPYEQYF.

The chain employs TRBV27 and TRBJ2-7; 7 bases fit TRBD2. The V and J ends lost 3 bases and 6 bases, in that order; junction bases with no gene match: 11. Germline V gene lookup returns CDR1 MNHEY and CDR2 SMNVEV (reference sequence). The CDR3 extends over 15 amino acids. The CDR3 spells CASSLRRSGNGEQYF. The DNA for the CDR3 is TGTGCCAGCAGTTTGCGAAGGAGCGGGAACGGCGAGCAGTACTTC.

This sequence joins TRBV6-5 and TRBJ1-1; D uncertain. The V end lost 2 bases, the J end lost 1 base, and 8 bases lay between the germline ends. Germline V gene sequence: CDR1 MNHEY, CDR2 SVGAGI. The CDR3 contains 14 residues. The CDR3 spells CASSYGQRNTEAFF. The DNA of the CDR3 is TGTGCCAGCAGTTACGGGCAGAGGAACACTGAAGCTTTCTTT.

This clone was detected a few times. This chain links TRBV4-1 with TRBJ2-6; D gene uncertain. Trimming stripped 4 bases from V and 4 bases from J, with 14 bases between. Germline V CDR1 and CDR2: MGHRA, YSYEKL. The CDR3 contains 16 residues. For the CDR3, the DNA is TGCGCCAGCAGCCCGTCCGGAGTTCCCGGGGCCAACGTCCTGACTTTC. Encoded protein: CASSPSGVPGANVLTF.

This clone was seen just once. The chain's CDR3 is CASPSATQNTEAFF. CDR3 sequence (DNA): TGTGCCAGCCCCTCCGCGACGCAGAACACTGAAGCTTTCTTT. This chain joins TRBV7-9 and TRBJ1-1; D gene unclear. The CDR3 runs 14 residues. Trimming removed 8 bases from V and 1 base from J, with 14 bases in between. Germline V gene data show CDR1 as SEHNR and CDR2 as FQNEAQ (reference sequence).

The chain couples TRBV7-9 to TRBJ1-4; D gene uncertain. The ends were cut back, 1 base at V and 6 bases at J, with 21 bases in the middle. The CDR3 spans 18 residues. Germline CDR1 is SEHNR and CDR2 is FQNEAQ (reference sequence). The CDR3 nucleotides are TGTGCCAGCAGCTTAGGTTCGGTCGGAGACGGATCGGATGAAAAACTGTTTTTT. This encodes CASSLGSVGDGSDEKLFF.

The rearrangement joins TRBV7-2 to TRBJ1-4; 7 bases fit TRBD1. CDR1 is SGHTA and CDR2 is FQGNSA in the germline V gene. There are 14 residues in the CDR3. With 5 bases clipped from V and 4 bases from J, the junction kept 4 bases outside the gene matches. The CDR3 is CASSGDSNNEKLFF. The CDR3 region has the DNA TGTGCCAGCAGCGGGGACAGTAATAATGAAAAACTGTTTTTT.

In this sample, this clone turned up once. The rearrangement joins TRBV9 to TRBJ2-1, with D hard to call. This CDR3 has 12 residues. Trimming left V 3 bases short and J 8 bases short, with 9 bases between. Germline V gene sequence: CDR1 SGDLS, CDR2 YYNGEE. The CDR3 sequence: CASSATIDEQFF. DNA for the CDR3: TGTGCCAGCAGCGCCACCATCGATGAGCAGTTCTTC.

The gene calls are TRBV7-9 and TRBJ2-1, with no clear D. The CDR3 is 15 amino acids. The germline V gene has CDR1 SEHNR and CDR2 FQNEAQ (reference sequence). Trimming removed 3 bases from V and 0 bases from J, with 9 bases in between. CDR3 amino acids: CASSFDESSYNEQFF. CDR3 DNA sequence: TGTGCCAGCAGCTTCGACGAGAGCTCCTACAATGAGCAGTTCTTC.

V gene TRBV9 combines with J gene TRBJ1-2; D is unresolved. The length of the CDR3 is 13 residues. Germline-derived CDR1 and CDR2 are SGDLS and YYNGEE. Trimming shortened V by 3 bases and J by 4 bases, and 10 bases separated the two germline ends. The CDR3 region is CASSARALYGYTF. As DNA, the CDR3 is TGTGCCAGCAGCGCCCGGGCCCTCTATGGCTACACCTTC.